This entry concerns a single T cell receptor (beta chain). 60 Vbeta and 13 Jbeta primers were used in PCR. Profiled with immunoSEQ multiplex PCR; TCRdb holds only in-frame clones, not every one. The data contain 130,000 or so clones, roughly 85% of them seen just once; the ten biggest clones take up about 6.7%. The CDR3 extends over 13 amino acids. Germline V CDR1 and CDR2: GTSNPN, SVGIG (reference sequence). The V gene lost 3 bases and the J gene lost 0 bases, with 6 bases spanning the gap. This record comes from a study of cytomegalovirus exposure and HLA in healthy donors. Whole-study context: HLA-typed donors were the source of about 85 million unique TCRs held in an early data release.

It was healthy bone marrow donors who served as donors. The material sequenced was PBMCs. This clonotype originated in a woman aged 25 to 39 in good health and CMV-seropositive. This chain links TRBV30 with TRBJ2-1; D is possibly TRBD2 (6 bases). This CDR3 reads CAWRTSSYNEQFF. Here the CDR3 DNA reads TGTGCCTGGAGGACTAGCTCCTACAATGAGCAGTTCTTC.